Listed below are T cell receptor beta chains from one sample, sequenced in a study of CD8+ T cells in alopecia areata. Using immunoSEQ multiplex PCR, the repertoire was profiled, and TCRdb retains in-frame clones only, with some absent. The sample contains roughly 200,000 clones, 50% to 70% of which appear only once. The sample here was CD4+ T cells sorted from blood, taken at week 0. The receptors originated from a human donor with alopecia areata. The CDR3 runs from the conserved cysteine through the conserved F or W. The order of the fields is D gene, clone size, CDR3 length, J gene, V gene, CDR3 DNA, CDR3 protein. A D gene is named only where the DNA matches it firmly. A row's size may be missing; if present it is once, few, many or a size class.

D: -; size: -; length: 13; J: TRBJ1-1; V: TRBV30; DNA: TGTGCCTGGAGTGGGAGGAGGGACACTGAAGCTTTCTTT; CDR3: CAWSGRRDTEAFF
D: -; size: -; length: 15; J: TRBJ2-6; V: TRBV29-1; DNA: TGCAGCGTCGACTGGGGGCTCTCTGGGGCCAACGTCCTGACTTTC; CDR3: CSVDWGLSGANVLTF
D: TRBD1; size: -; length: 15; J: TRBJ1-6; V: TRBV4-1; DNA: TGCGCCAGCAGCCAGATGGACAGGGAGGGTTCACCCCTCCACTTT; CDR3: CASSQMDREGSPLHF
D: -; size: few; length: 14; J: TRBJ1-2; V: TRBV25-1; DNA: TGTGCCAGCAGTCCGGACGGGACGGGCTATGGCTACACCTTC; CDR3: CASSPDGTGYGYTF
D: -; size: -; length: 14; J: TRBJ2-6; V: TRBV25-1; DNA: TGTGCCAGCAGTTCCAGATCTGGGGCCAACGTCCTGACTTTC; CDR3: CASSSRSGANVLTF
D: TRBD1; size: once; length: 14; J: TRBJ2-5; V: TRBV15; DNA: TGTGCCACCAGCAGGAAGGACAGGCAAGAGACCCAGTACTTC; CDR3: CATSRKDRQETQYF
D: -; size: -; length: 16; J: TRBJ1-4; V: TRBV5-1; DNA: TGCGCCAGCAGCTTGGGTTCGGGGTCTACTAATGAAAAACTGTTTTTT; CDR3: CASSLGSGSTNEKLFF
D: TRBD1; size: -; length: 15; J: TRBJ1-5; V: TRBV7-6; DNA: TGTGCCAGCAGTCAAGGACAGGGAGGCAATCAGCCCCAGCATTTT; CDR3: CASSQGQGGNQPQHF
D: -; size: -; length: 9; J: TRBJ1-1; V: TRBV29-1; DNA: TGCAGCGTGGACGGGACCTCTGCTTTT; CDR3: CSVDGTSAF
D: TRBD2; size: -; length: 13; J: TRBJ2-1; V: TRBV29-1; DNA: TGCAGCGTCGGAGCGGGGGGGATCAATGAGCAGTTCTTC; CDR3: CSVGAGGINEQFF
D: -; size: -; length: 14; J: TRBJ2-1; V: TRBV29-1; DNA: TGCAGCGCTAGCTTCGGGGCCCTCTACAATGAGCAGTTCTTC; CDR3: CSASFGALYNEQFF
D: TRBD1; size: -; length: 12; J: TRBJ1-2; V: TRBV27; DNA: TGTGCCAGCAGTTTCGCAGGGGGTGGCTACACCTTC; CDR3: CASSFAGGGYTF
D: -; size: once; length: 17; J: TRBJ1-6; V: TRBV27; DNA: TGTGCCAGCACCCGAAACACGCCCAGGAGAGATAATTCACCCCTCCACTTT; CDR3: CASTRNTPRRDNSPLHF
D: -; size: -; length: 15; J: TRBJ2-3; V: TRBV9; DNA: TGTGCCAGCAGCCCCGGGAGCCCTAGCACAGATACGCAGTATTTT; CDR3: CASSPGSPSTDTQYF
D: TRBD2; size: -; length: 17; J: TRBJ2-3; V: TRBV9; DNA: TGTGCCAGCACCCGAGACCCTAGCGGGGGGGCGTCGGATACGCAGTATTTT; CDR3: CASTRDPSGGASDTQYF
D: -; size: -; length: 14; J: TRBJ2-7; V: TRBV18; DNA: TGTGCCAGCTCACCACCAGGACTACCGGGGGAGCAGTACTTC; CDR3: CASSPPGLPGEQYF
D: -; size: few; length: 14; J: TRBJ1-1; V: TRBV11-2; DNA: TGTGCCAGCAGCTTAGGGGGGTCGAACACTGAAGCTTTCTTT; CDR3: CASSLGGSNTEAFF
D: -; size: -; length: 16; J: TRBJ2-5; V: TRBV5-3; DNA: TGTGCCAGAAGCTTGGCACAGGAGGCCGGCGGCGGGACCCAGTACTTC; CDR3: CARSLAQEAGGGTQYF
D: -; size: -; length: 14; J: TRBJ2-3; V: TRBV7-3; DNA: TGTGCCAGCAGCTCGGGACTCCACACAGATACGCAGTATTTT; CDR3: CASSSGLHTDTQYF
D: -; size: -; length: 13; J: TRBJ2-2; V: TRBV2; DNA: TGTGCCAGCAGCCCGGGACCGACCGGGGAGCTGTTTTTT; CDR3: CASSPGPTGELFF
D: -; size: once; length: 14; J: TRBJ1-3; V: TRBV25-1; DNA: TGTGCCAGCAGAGGACAGTTCTCTGGAAACACCATATATTTT; CDR3: CASRGQFSGNTIYF
D: -; size: -; length: 16; J: TRBJ2-6; V: TRBV15; DNA: TGTGCCACCACCTGGACAGCCCTGGCAGGGGCCAACGTCCTGACTTTC; CDR3: CATTWTALAGANVLTF
D: TRBD1; size: few; length: 11; J: TRBJ1-4; V: TRBV29-1; DNA: TGCAGCGTTAGGGGACAGCGGGGACTGTTTTTT; CDR3: CSVRGQRGLFF
D: -; size: -; length: 13; J: TRBJ1-1; V: TRBV27; DNA: TGTGCCAGCAGTCCGACGACGGCGCTTGAAGCTTTCTTT; CDR3: CASSPTTALEAFF
D: -; size: few; length: 15; J: TRBJ2-1; V: TRBV7-6; DNA: TGTGCCAGCAGCTTTTTGGCGGGGTACGTTGATGAGCAGTTCTTC; CDR3: CASSFLAGYVDEQFF
D: -; size: few; length: 14; J: TRBJ2-7; V: TRBV29-1; DNA: TGCAGCGTTGGGGGGGTGGTTCCCCCTGGCGAGCAGTACTTC; CDR3: CSVGGVVPPGEQYF
D: -; size: -; length: 16; J: TRBJ2-7; V: TRBV14; DNA: TGTGCCAGCAGCCAATCCAGGACCGTCCTAAATAGGAAGCAGTACTTC; CDR3: CASSQSRTVLNRKQYF
D: -; size: -; length: 15; J: TRBJ2-2; V: TRBV7-2; DNA: TGTGCCAGCAGCCGCTTGGAAGGGGGCACCGGGGAGCTGTTTTTT; CDR3: CASSRLEGGTGELFF
D: -; size: -; length: 13; J: TRBJ1-3; V: TRBV7-7; DNA: TGTGCCAGCAGCTACTTCTCTGGAAACACCATATATTTT; CDR3: CASSYFSGNTIYF